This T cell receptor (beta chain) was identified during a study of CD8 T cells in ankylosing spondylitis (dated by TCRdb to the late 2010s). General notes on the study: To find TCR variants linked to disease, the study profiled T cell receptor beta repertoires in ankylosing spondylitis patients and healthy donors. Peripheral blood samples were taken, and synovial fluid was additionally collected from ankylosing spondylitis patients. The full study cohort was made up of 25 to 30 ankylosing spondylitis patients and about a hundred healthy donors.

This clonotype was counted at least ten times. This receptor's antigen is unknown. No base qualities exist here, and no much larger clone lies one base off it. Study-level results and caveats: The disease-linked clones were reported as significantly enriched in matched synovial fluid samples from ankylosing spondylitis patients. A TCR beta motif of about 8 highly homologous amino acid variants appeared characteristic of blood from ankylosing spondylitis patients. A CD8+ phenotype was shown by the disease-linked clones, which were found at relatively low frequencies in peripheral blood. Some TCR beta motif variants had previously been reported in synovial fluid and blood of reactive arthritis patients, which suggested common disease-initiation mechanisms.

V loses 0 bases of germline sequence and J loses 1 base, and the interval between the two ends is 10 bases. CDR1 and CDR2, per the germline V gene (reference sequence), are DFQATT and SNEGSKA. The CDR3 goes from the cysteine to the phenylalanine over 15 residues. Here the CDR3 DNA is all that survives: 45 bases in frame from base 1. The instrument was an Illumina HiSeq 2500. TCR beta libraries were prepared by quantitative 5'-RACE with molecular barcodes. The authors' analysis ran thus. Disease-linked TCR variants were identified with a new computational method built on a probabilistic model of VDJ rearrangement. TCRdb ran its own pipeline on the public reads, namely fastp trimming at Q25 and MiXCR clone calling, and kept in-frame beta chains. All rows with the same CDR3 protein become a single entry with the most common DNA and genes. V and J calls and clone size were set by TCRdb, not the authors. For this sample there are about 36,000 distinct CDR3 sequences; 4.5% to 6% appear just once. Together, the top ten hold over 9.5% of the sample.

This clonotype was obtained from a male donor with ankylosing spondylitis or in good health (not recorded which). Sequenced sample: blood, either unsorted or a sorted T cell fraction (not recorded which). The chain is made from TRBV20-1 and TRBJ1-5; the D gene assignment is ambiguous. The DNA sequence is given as TGCAGTGCTAGAGATCCCAGATTAAGCAATCAGCCCCAGCATTTT. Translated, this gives CSARDPRLSNQPQHF.